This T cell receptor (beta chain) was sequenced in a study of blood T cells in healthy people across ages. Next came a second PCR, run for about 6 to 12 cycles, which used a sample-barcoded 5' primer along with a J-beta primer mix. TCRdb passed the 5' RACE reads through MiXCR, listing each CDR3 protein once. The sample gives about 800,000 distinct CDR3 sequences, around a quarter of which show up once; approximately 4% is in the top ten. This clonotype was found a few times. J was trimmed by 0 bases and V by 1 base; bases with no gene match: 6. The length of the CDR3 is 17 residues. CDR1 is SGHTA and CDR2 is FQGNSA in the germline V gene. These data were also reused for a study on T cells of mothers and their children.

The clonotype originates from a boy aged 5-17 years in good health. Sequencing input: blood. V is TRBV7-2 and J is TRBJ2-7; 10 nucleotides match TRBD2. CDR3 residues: CASSLVGLAVLSYEQYF. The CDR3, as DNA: TGTGCCAGCAGCTTAGTCGGACTAGCGGTTCTCTCCTACGAGCAGTACTTC.